A single sample gave rise to the 19 T cell receptor beta chains below, sequenced in a study of T cell clones after liver transplantation. Data came from immunoSEQ multiplex PCR; TCRdb stores just in-frame clones and leaves some out. Among just under 60,000 clones listed, 70% were seen once. The material was CD4+ T cells from blood, obtained at the approximately 16-month timepoint. The source of these receptors is a human patient who received a liver transplant. The graft donor may have given rise to some T cells.

The chain links TRBV28 to TRBJ1-5; D call uncertain. Germline assignment: CDR1 MDHEN and CDR2 SYDVKM. V was shortened by 4 bases and J by 0 bases, with 7 bases between the two germline ends. The CDR3 is 14 residues long. CDR3 in amino acids: CASSSWASNQPQHF. CDR3 coding DNA: TGTGCCAGCAGTTCGTGGGCTAGCAATCAGCCCCAGCATTTT.

The V and J genes are TRBV25-1 and TRBJ1-6; D is unresolved. CDR1 and CDR2 from the germline V gene are MGHDK and SYGVNS. The V gene lost 0 bases and the J gene lost 9 bases, with 12 bases spanning the gap. The length of the CDR3 is 15 residues. CDR3 bases: TGTGCCAGCAGTGAATATCGGGGTGAACGTTCACCCCTCCACTTT. This sequence encodes CASSEYRGERSPLHF.

The chain combines TRBV29-1 with TRBJ1-3; 7 positions agree with TRBD1. This CDR3 contains 13 residues. V dropped 4 bases and J dropped 2; count of bases not matched to a gene: 2. Germline CDR1 is SQVTM and CDR2 is ANQGSEA. The CDR3 DNA is TGCAGCGTTGTCGACAGGGCTGGAAACACCATATATTTT. This translates into CSVVDRAGNTIYF.

The rearrangement uses TRBV30 and TRBJ2-1; perhaps TRBD1 as D (8 bases). The germline CDR1 and CDR2 sequences are GTSNPN and SVGIG (reference sequence). The V gene lost 0 bases and the J gene lost 6 bases, with 18 bases spanning the gap. CDR3 length: 16 residues. CDR3 residues: CAWSVSGQGGRNEQFF. DNA of the CDR3: TGTGCCTGGAGTGTCTCCGGACAGGGAGGGCGCAATGAGCAGTTCTTC.

The V and J genes are TRBV19 and TRBJ2-3; 9 nucleotides line up with TRBD1. Per germline, CDR1 LNHDA and CDR2 SQIVND (reference sequence). The CDR3 consists of 16 residues. The ends lost 3 bases at V and 3 bases at J; junction bases unmatched: 7. CDR3 bases: TGTGCCAGTAGTATGGGGACAGGGCTGATGACAGATACGCAGTATTTT. Translated, it gives CASSMGTGLMTDTQYF.

The rearrangement links TRBV30 to TRBJ2-3; maybe TRBD1 (6 bases). This CDR3 region has 13 residues. The V gene lost 7 bases and the J gene lost 6 bases, with 17 bases spanning the gap. CDR1 is GTSNPN and CDR2 is SVGIG in the germline V gene (reference sequence). The CDR3 coding sequence is TGTGCCTTCCGCCGCCCAGGGGCTGATACGCAGTATTTT. It encodes CAFRRPGADTQYF.

This clone was counted a few times. The sample contains more than one DNA sequence encoding this CDR3. The chain is built from TRBV5-1 and TRBJ2-2; the D gene is possibly TRBD2 (6 bases). The ends were cut back, 1 base at V and 4 bases at J, with 11 bases in the middle. The CDR3 length is 15 residues. Germline V gene data show CDR1 as SGHRS and CDR2 as YFSETQ. For the CDR3, the DNA is TGCGCCAGCAGCTTGCCCCAGGGAGGCACCGGGGAGCTGTTTTTT. Translated, it gives CASSLPQGGTGELFF. The whole variable domain, remainder taken from reference TRBV5-1 and TRBJ2-2, is KAGVTQTPRYLIKTRGQQVTLSCSPISGHRSVSWYQQTPGQGLQFLFEYFSETQRNKGNFPGRFSGRQFSNSRSEMNVSTLELGDSALYLCASSLPQGGTGELFFGEGSRLTVL.

The chain combines TRBV7-2 with TRBJ2-3, with 10 bases matching TRBD2. The CDR3 runs 16 residues. The junction had 6 bases not matched to a gene; V was cut back by 0 bases and J by 6 bases. CDR1 SGHTA and CDR2 FQGNSA come from the germline V gene. Here the CDR3 DNA reads TGTGCCAGCAGCTTAGCTCTAGCGGGAGTTGGGGATACGCAGTATTTT. This sequence encodes CASSLALAGVGDTQYF.

This chain joins TRBV6-5 and TRBJ2-1; D unclear. This CDR3 has 13 residues. CDR1 MNHEY and CDR2 SVGAGI come from the germline V gene. The ends were cut back, 6 bases at V and 0 bases at J, with 6 bases in the middle. The CDR3 bases are TGTGCCAGCAGGGAGCTCTCCTACAATGAGCAGTTCTTC. Its protein product is CASRELSYNEQFF.

The genes are TRBV7-2 and TRBJ2-2, with 11 bases identical to TRBD2. Trimming took 1 base from V and 6 from J; bases not matched to a gene: 4. Germline values: CDR1 SGHTA, CDR2 FQGNSA. The CDR3 has 16 amino acids. The CDR3 DNA reads as TGTGCCAGCAGCTTAGTTCTAGCGGGAGGCCCCGGGGAGCTGTTTTTT. This translates into CASSLVLAGGPGELFF. The complete variable domain, with remaining parts taken from reference TRBV7-2 and TRBJ2-2, reads GAGVSQSPSNKVTEKGKDVELRCDPISGHTALYWYRQSLGQGLEFLIYFQGNSAPDKSGLPSDRFSAERTGGSVSTLTIQRTQQEDSAVYLCASSLVLAGGPGELFFGEGSRLTVL.

The chain carries TRBV7-2 and TRBJ2-1, with 11 bases that match TRBD2. CDR1 and CDR2 from the germline V gene are SGHTA and FQGNSA. This CDR3 is built from 17 residues. V was clipped by 0 bases and J by 9 bases; unmatched bases: 10. This CDR3 is CASSLATGTSGGTEQFF. The CDR3 region has the DNA TGTGCCAGCAGCTTAGCGACCGGGACTAGCGGAGGCACTGAGCAGTTCTTC.

This clone has a count of ten or more. The CDR3 protein is CASSLADGGEQFF. For the CDR3, the DNA is TGTGCCAGCAGCTTAGCCGATGGGGGTGAGCAGTTCTTC. The rearrangement uses TRBV7-2 and TRBJ2-1, with D possibly called TRBD1 or TRBD2 (5 bases each). The germline V gene has CDR1 SGHTA and CDR2 FQGNSA. This CDR3 has 13 amino acids. The ends were cut back, 0 bases at V and 9 bases at J, with 9 bases in the middle.

V and J are TRBV10-3 and TRBJ2-2, with TRBD1 identical over 9 bases. The germline CDR1 and CDR2 sequences are ENHRY and SYGVKD. With 9 bases clipped from V and 8 bases from J, the junction kept 7 bases outside the gene matches. There are 13 residues in the CDR3. The CDR3: CAIRQGGTGELFF. For the CDR3, the DNA is TGTGCCATACGACAGGGGGGGACGGGGGAGCTGTTTTTT.

The count of this clone is one. V gene TRBV14 combines with J gene TRBJ2-1; D is ambiguous. CDR1 SGHDN and CDR2 FVKESK come from the germline V gene. The CDR3 runs 13 residues. The V gene lost 2 bases and the J gene lost 9 bases, with 11 bases spanning the gap. This chain's CDR3 is CASSQKPEIEQFF. In DNA form, the CDR3 reads TGTGCCAGCAGCCAAAAGCCCGAGATTGAGCAGTTCTTC.

The chain uses TRBV7-9 and TRBJ2-7, with D maybe TRBD2 (6 bases). The germline V gene encodes CDR1 SEHNR and CDR2 FQNEAQ (reference sequence). CDR3 size: 14 residues. The V end was cut by 6 bases, the J end by 9 bases, with 21 bases between. CDR3 region: CASRGSGDSLGQYF. The CDR3 DNA is TGTGCCAGCAGAGGATCGGGAGACTCCCTGGGGCAGTACTTC.

The chain joins TRBV6-5 to TRBJ2-2, with a possible D match to TRBD1 (6 bases). V was pared by 5 bases and J by 3 bases, with 13 bases between. CDR1 and CDR2 from the germline V gene are MNHEY and SVGAGI. The CDR3 contains 15 residues. CDR3 amino acids: CASSRGRGYTGELFF. CDR3 DNA sequence: TGTGCCAGCAGTAGGGGCAGGGGTTACACCGGGGAGCTGTTTTTT.

The CDR3 DNA is TGTGCCAGCAGTTTACGGTCCGGTACCCCCCTGGGGGAGCAGTACTTC. Its translation: CASSLRSGTPLGEQYF. The genes are TRBV28 and TRBJ2-7; D not resolved. With 2 bases removed from V and 7 bases from J, the gap between germline ends came to 21 bases. CDR3 length equals 16 residues. Germline lookup yields CDR1 MDHEN and CDR2 SYDVKM. The full variable domain, completed using reference TRBV28 and TRBJ2-7, is DVKVTQSSRYLVKRTGEKVFLECVQDMDHENMFWYRQDPGLGLRLIYFSYDVKMKEKGDIPEGYSVSREKKERFSLILESASTNQTSMYLCASSLRSGTPLGEQYFGPGTRLTVT.

In its sample, this clone ranks as medium-sized. The V and J genes are TRBV5-1 and TRBJ1-3; D unresolved. The CDR3 is 14 residues long. Germline V gene sequence: CDR1 SGHRS, CDR2 YFSETQ. Between the trimmed V and J ends, which lost 5 bases and 2 bases, there was a span of 11 bases. Written as DNA, the CDR3 is TGCGCCAGCAGACCCTTTGAAGCTGGAAACACCATATATTTT. It yields the protein CASRPFEAGNTIYF.

The genes are TRBV6-5 and TRBJ1-1; 7 bases match TRBD1. The CDR3 spans 16 residues. Germline V gene sequence: CDR1 MNHEY, CDR2 SVGAGI. J gave up 5 bases and V 4 bases, and 13 bases lay outside the gene matches. As DNA, the CDR3 is TGTGCCAGCAGTTCAGCACACAGGGGAGGGAAGACTGAAGCTTTCTTT. Translation gives CASSSAHRGGKTEAFF.